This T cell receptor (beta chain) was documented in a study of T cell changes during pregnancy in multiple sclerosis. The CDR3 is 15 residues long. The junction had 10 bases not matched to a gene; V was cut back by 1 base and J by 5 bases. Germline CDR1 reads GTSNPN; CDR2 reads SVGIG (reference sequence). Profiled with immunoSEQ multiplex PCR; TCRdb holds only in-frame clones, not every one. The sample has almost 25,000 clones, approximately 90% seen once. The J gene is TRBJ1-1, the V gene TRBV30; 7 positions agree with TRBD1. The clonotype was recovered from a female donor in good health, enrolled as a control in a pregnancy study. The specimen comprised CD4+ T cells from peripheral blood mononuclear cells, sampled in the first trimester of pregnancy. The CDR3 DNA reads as TGTGCCTGGAGTGACTTCGACAGGGACTGGACTGAAGCTTTCTTT. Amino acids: CAWSDFDRDWTEAFF.